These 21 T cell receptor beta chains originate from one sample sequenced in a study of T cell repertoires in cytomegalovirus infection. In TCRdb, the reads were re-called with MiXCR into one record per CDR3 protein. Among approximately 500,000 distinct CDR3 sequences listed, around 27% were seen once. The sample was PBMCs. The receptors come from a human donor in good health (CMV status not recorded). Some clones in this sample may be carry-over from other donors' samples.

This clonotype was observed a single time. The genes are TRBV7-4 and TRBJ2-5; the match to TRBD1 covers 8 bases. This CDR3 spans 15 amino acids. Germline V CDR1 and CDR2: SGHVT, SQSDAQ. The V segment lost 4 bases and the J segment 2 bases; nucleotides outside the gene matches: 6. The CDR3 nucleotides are TGTGCCAGCAGCTCATACCGGGACAGGCAAGAGACCCAGTACTTC. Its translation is CASSSYRDRQETQYF.

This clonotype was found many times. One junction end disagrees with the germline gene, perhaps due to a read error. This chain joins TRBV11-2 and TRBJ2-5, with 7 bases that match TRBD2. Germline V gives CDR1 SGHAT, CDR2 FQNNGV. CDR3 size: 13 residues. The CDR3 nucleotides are TGTGCCAGCAGATTAGCGGGTCAAGAGACCCAGTACTTC. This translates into CASRLAGQETQYF. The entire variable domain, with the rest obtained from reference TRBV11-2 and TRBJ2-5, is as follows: EAGVAQSPRYKIIEKRQSVAFWCNPISGHATLYWYQQILGQGPKLLIQFQNNGVVDDSQLPKDRFSAERLKGVDSTLKIQPAKLEDSAVYLCASRLAGQETQYFGPGTRLLVL.

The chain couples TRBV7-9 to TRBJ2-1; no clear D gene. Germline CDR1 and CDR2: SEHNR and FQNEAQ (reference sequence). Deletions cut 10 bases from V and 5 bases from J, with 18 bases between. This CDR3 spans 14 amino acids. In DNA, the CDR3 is TGTGCCACCCCGGCCGGGCTAAAACACAATGAGCAGTTCTTC. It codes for CATPAGLKHNEQFF.

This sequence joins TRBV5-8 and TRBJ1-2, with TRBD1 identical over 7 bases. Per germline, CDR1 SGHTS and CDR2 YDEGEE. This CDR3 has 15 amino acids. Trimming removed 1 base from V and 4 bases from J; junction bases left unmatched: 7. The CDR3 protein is CASSLRGQPTYGYTF. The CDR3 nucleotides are TGTGCCAGCAGCTTGAGGGGACAGCCAACCTATGGCTACACCTTC.

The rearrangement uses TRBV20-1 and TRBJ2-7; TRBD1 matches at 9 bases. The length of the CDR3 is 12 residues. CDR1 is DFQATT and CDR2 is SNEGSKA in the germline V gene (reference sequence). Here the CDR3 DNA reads TGCAGAGTGGACAGGGGATCCTACGAGCAGTACTTC. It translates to CRVDRGSYEQYF.

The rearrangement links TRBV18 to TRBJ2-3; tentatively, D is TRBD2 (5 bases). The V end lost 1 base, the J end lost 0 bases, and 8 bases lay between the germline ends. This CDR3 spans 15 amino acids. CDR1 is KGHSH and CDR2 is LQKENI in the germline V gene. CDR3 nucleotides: TGTGCCAGCTCACCACGGAGGTTTAGCACAGATACGCAGTATTTT. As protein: CASSPRRFSTDTQYF.

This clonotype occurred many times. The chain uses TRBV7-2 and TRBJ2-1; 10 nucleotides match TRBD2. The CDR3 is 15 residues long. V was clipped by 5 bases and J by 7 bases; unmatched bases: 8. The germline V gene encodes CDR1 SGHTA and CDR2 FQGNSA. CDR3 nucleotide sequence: TGTGCCAGCAGCACAAGGACTAGCGGAGGAAATGAGCAGTTCTTC. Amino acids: CASSTRTSGGNEQFF.

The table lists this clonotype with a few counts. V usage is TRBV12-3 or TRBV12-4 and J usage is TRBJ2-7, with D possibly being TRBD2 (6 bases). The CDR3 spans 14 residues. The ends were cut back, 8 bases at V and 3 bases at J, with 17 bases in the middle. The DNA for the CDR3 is TGTGCCAGCTCAATGCAGGGAGGAGGCTACGAGCAGTACGTC. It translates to CASSMQGGGYEQYV.

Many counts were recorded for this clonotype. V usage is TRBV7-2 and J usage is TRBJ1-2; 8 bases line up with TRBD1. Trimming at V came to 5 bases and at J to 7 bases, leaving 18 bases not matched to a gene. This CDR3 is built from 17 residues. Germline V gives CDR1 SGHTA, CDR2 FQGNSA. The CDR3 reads CASSQGRGQAAGSGYTF. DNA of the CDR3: TGTGCCAGCAGCCAGGGGCGGGGACAGGCTGCTGGAAGTGGCTACACCTTC.

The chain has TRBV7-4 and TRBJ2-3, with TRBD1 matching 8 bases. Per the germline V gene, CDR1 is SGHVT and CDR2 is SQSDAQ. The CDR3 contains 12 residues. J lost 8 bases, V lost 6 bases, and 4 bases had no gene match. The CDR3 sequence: CASRRTGGTQYF. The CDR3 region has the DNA TGTGCCAGCAGACGCACAGGGGGTACGCAGTATTTT.

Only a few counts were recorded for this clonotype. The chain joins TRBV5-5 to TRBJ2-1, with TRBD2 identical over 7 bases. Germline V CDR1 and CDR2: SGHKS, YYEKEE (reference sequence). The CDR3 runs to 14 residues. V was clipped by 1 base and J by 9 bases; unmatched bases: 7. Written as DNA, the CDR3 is TGTGCCAGCAGCTTGCTAGCGGCAGACGGTGAGCAGTTCTTC. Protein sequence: CASSLLAADGEQFF. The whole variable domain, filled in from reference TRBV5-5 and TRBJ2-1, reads DAGVTQSPTHLIKTRGQQVTLRCSPISGHKSVSWYQQVLGQGPQFIFQYYEKEERGRGNFPDRFSARQFPNYSSELNVNALLLGDSALYLCASSLLAADGEQFFGPGTRLTVL.

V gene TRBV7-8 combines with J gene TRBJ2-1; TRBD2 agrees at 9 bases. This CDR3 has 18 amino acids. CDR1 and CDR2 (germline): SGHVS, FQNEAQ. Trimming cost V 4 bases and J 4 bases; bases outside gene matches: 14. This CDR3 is CASSSFSGSRFIYNEQFF. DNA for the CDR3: TGTGCCAGCAGCTCCTTTAGCGGGAGCCGTTTTATTTACAATGAGCAGTTCTTC.

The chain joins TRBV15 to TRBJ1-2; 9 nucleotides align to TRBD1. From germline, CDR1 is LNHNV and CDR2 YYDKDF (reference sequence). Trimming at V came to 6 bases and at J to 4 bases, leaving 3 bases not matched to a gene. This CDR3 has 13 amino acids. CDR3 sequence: CATRGQGSYGYTF. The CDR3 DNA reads TGTGCCACCAGGGGACAGGGCAGCTATGGCTACACCTTC.

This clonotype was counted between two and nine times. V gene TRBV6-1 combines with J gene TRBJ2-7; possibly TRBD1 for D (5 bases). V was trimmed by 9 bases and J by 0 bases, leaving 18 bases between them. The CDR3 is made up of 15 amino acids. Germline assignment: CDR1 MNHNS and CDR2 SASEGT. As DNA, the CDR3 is TGTGCCAGTGGGGCTCTTGCTTTCAGCTCCTACGAGCAGTACTTC. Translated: CASGALAFSSYEQYF.

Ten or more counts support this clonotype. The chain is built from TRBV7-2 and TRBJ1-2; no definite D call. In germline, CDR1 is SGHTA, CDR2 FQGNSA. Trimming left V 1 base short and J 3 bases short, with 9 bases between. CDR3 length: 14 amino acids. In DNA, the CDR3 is TGTGCCAGCAGCTTAGACATTGAGGACTATGGCTACACCTTC. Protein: CASSLDIEDYGYTF.

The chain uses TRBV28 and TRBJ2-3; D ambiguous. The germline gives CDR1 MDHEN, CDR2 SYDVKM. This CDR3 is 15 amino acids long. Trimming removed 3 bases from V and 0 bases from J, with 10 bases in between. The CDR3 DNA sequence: TGTGCCAGCAGTTTCTTGTTGGGCAGCACAGATACGCAGTATTTT. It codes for CASSFLLGSTDTQYF.

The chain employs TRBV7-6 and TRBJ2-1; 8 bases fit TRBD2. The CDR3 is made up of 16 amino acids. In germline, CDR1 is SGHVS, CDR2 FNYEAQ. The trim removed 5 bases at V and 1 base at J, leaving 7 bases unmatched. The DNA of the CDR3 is TGTGCCAGCAGCCGGAGCGGGGGCCTATCCTACAATGAGCAGTTCTTC. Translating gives CASSRSGGLSYNEQFF.

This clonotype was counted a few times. The CDR3 loop is CSARRGRGGLEMNTEAFF. In DNA form, the CDR3 reads TGCAGTGCTAGAAGGGGTAGGGGGGGGCTAGAGATGAACACTGAAGCTTTCTTT. V usage is TRBV20-1 and J usage is TRBJ1-1; D may be TRBD1 (6 bases). This CDR3 spans 18 amino acids. The ends were cut back, 2 bases at V and 0 bases at J, with 22 bases in the middle. Per the germline V gene, CDR1 is DFQATT and CDR2 is SNEGSKA (reference sequence).

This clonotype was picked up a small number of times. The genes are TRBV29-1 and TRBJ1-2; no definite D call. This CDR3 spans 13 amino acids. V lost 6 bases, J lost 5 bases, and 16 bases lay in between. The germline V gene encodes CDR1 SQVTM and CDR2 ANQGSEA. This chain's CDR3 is CSVPPAVGYGYTF. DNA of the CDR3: TGCAGCGTCCCCCCCGCGGTCGGATATGGCTACACCTTC.

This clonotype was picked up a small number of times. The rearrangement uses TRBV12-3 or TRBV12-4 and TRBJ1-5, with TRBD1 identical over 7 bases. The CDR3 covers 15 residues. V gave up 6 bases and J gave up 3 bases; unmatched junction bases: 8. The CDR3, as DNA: TGTGCCAGCAGAGACGCGACAGGGACCAATCAGCCCCAGCATTTT. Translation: CASRDATGTNQPQHF.

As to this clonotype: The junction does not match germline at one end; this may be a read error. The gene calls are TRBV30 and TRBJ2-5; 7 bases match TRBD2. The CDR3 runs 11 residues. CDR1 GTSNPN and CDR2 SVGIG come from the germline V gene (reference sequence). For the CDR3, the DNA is TGTGCCTGGAGGGGGGGGGAGAGCCAGTACTTC. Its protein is CAWRGGESQYF.